This is a list of T cell receptor beta chains from one sample in a study of T-cell memory formation after mild COVID-19. TCRdb reanalysed the 5' RACE reads using MiXCR and keeps one entry per CDR3 protein. Of 300,000 to 400,000 distinct CDR3 sequences detected, about an eighth appear once; the ten largest clones hold over 20%. The specimen sequenced was PBMCs or a T cell subset sorted from them (not recorded which). The receptor source for this set is a man aged 18 to 30 who had mild COVID-19 (a few samples of this study predate the infection). Cell type and time point are not known. Each CDR3 is given with its conserved first and last residue. Fields, in order: D gene, V gene, clone size, J gene, CDR3 protein, CDR3 DNA. A D gene is named only where the DNA matches it firmly. Size values are once, few and many counts, or a class for expanded clones, and some rows have none.

TRBD2,TRBV11-2,few,TRBJ2-3,CASSIPAGGTDTQYF,TGTGCCAGCAGCATTCCAGCGGGGGGCACAGATACGCAGTATTTT
NA,TRBV7-2,many,TRBJ2-3,CASSLGAGLADTQYF,TGTGCCAGCAGCTTAGGGGCGGGGTTGGCAGATACGCAGTATTTT
NA,TRBV7-2,many,TRBJ2-1,CASSPDGVRGEQFF,TGTGCCAGCAGCCCAGACGGGGTACGAGGTGAGCAGTTCTTC
NA,TRBV30,NA,TRBJ2-7,CAWSAEGEQYF,TGTGCCTGGAGTGCCGAGGGCGAGCAGTACTTC
NA,TRBV11-2,few,TRBJ1-2,CASSPLGDYGYTF,TGTGCCAGCAGCCCCCTAGGGGACTATGGCTACACCTTC
NA,TRBV4-1,NA,TRBJ2-7,CASSQSPVGEQYF,TGCGCCAGCAGCCAATCCCCCGTGGGCGAGCAGTACTTC
NA,TRBV6-1,few,TRBJ2-3,CASSEPRGTQYF,TGTGCCAGCAGTGAACCAAGAGGAACGCAGTATTTT
NA,TRBV7-2,NA,TRBJ1-1,CASSSSRDTEAFF,TGTGCCAGCAGCTCGTCCCGTGACACTGAAGCTTTCTTT
TRBD1,TRBV5-5,few,TRBJ1-2,CASSYRDSTYGYTF,TGTGCCAGCAGCTACCGGGACAGCACCTATGGCTACACCTTC
TRBD1,TRBV10-3,NA,TRBJ1-2,CAISEAGQGVNYGYTF,TGTGCCATCAGTGAGGCCGGACAGGGCGTTAACTATGGCTACACCTTC
NA,TRBV20-1,NA,TRBJ2-2,CSARVGAYTGELFF,TGCAGTGCTAGAGTGGGGGCTTACACCGGGGAGCTGTTTTTT
TRBD1,TRBV7-8,few,TRBJ2-5,CASSSTQGPSQETQYF,TGTGCCAGCAGCTCGACACAGGGGCCCTCCCAAGAGACCCAGTACTTC
NA,TRBV7-8,NA,TRBJ2-2,CASSLAVDIGEYTGELFF,TGTGCCAGCAGCTTGGCTGTGGACATCGGGGAGTACACCGGGGAGCTGTTTTTT
TRBD1,TRBV4-1,NA,TRBJ2-7,CASSQNSGTGESEQYF,TGCGCCAGCAGCCAAAACTCGGGGACAGGGGAAAGCGAGCAGTACTTC
TRBD1,TRBV9,NA,TRBJ1-5,CASSATGGGGQPQHF,TGTGCCAGCAGCGCGACAGGGGGCGGGGGCCAGCCCCAGCATTTT
TRBD1,TRBV24-1,NA,TRBJ1-2,CATSGRDRSLGYTF,TGTGCCACCAGTGGCCGGGACAGGTCCCTAGGCTACACCTTC
TRBD2,TRBV12-3/TRBV12-4,few,TRBJ2-3,CASSTAGGRSDTQYF,TGTGCCAGCTCGACAGCGGGGGGGCGTTCAGATACGCAGTATTTT
TRBD2,TRBV5-1,NA,TRBJ2-1,CASSFGLAWDNEQFF,TGCGCCAGCAGCTTTGGACTAGCATGGGACAATGAGCAGTTCTTC
NA,TRBV7-9,many,TRBJ2-5,CASSTYQETQYF,TGTGCCAGCAGCACGTACCAAGAGACCCAGTACTTC
NA,TRBV12-3/TRBV12-4,many,TRBJ2-3,CASSPRTNTDTQYF,TGTGCCAGCAGCCCCCGGACGAACACAGATACGCAGTATTTT